Listed below are T cell receptor beta chains from one sample, sequenced in a study of PD-1 blockade in classical Hodgkin lymphoma. The protocol was immunoSEQ multiplex PCR, while the TCRdb copy is restricted to in-frame clones and leaves out a portion. Among tens of thousands of clones, about 88% were seen once, and the ten largest hold over 9.5%. Sequenced material: peripheral blood mononuclear cells (PBMCs), taken at baseline. The receptors originated from a human donor with classical Hodgkin lymphoma. Each CDR3 is given with its conserved first and last residue. A D gene is named only where the DNA matches it firmly. Clone size is given for some rows only: seen once, a few or many times, or a class if the clone is expanded.

>.|.|13|TRBJ2-7|TRBV7-9
CASRGTVSYEQYF
TGTGCCAGCAGGGGGACCGTATCCTACGAGCAGTACTTC
>.|once|14|TRBJ1-5|TRBV6-1
CASSGAVSNQPQHF
TGTGCCAGCAGTGGGGCGGTTAGCAATCAGCCCCAGCATTTT
>.|.|16|TRBJ2-2|TRBV6-1
CASSEPPSLNTGELFF
TGTGCCAGCAGTGAACCCCCCAGCCTAAACACCGGGGAGCTGTTTTTT
>.|.|14|TRBJ2-7|TRBV6-5
CASSPGTAVSEQYF
TGTGCCAGCAGCCCTGGGACCGCCGTCTCCGAGCAGTACTTC
>.|.|15|TRBJ2-2|TRBV7-9
CASSPGDLNTGELFF
TGTGCCAGCAGCCCCGGGGACCTCAACACCGGGGAGCTGTTTTTT
>TRBD1|.|14|TRBJ2-5|TRBV28
CASSFGVQGETQYF
TGTGCCAGCAGTTTCGGGGTACAGGGGGAGACCCAGTACTTC
>.|few|16|TRBJ1-6|TRBV5-1
CASSLLPGSYNSPLHF
TGCGCCAGCAGCTTGCTTCCGGGGTCCTATAATTCACCCCTCCACTTT
>.|.|16|TRBJ2-3|TRBV13
CASSLDGTYSTDTQYF
TGTGCCAGCAGCTTGGATGGGACTTATAGCACAGATACGCAGTATTTT
>TRBD1|.|14|TRBJ1-5|TRBV6-6
CASSYSPGGDPQHF
TGTGCCAGCAGTTACTCTCCAGGGGGTGATCCCCAGCATTTT
>TRBD1|.|17|TRBJ2-2|TRBV19
CASSPPRTGGRSGELFF
TGTGCCAGTAGTCCCCCCAGGACAGGGGGCCGTTCCGGGGAGCTGTTTTTT
>.|.|14|TRBJ2-7|TRBV5-1
CASSPEWSSYEQYF
TGCGCCAGCAGCCCCGAATGGAGCTCCTACGAGCAGTACTTC
>.|.|13|TRBJ2-7|TRBV19
CASSYGVSYEQYF
TGTGCCAGTAGTTACGGGGTTTCCTACGAGCAGTACTTC
>TRBD2|.|19|TRBJ2-1|TRBV30
CAWSVLSGRARGSYNEQFF
TGTGCCTGGAGTGTACTTAGCGGGAGGGCCCGGGGCTCCTACAATGAGCAGTTCTTC
>TRBD2|once|13|TRBJ2-5|TRBV5-1
CASSLAGVETQYF
TGCGCCAGCAGCCTCGCGGGGGTAGAGACCCAGTACTTC
>.|.|13|TRBJ2-2|TRBV7-9
CASSPTAAGELFF
TGTGCCAGCAGCCCCACAGCGGCCGGGGAGCTGTTTTTT
>TRBD1|.|15|TRBJ2-7|TRBV6-1
CASSLRDSIFYEQYF
TGTGCCAGCAGTCTCCGGGACAGCATCTTCTACGAGCAGTACTTC
>.|.|12|TRBJ2-2|TRBV28
CASSPYTGELFF
TGTGCCAGCAGTCCCTACACCGGGGAGCTGTTTTTT
>.|.|13|TRBJ1-2|TRBV6-1
CASSGEINYGYTF
TGTGCCAGCAGTGGGGAGATTAACTATGGCTACACCTTC
>TRBD2|.|11|TRBJ2-7|TRBV27
CARSGVWEQYF
TGTGCCAGAAGCGGGGTGTGGGAGCAGTACTTC
>.|.|12|TRBJ2-7|TRBV19
CASGAPSFEQYF
TGTGCCAGTGGGGCCCCTTCGTTCGAGCAGTACTTC
>.|.|12|TRBJ2-3|TRBV28
CASSFVTTTQYF
TGTGCCAGCAGTTTCGTGACTACTACGCAGTATTTT
>.|.|15|TRBJ1-1|TRBV6-1
CASDVGWQGKYEAFF
TGTGCCAGCGATGTCGGGTGGCAGGGGAAATATGAAGCTTTCTTT
>.|few|15|TRBJ1-5|TRBV15
CATSRDFQGSQPQHF
TGTGCCACCAGCAGAGATTTTCAGGGAAGTCAGCCCCAGCATTTT
>.|.|19|TRBJ2-1|TRBV10-1
CASSEGLSVWAQGGNEQFF
TGCGCCAGCAGTGAGGGGCTGTCGGTTTGGGCCCAAGGAGGCAATGAGCAGTTCTTC
>.|.|14|TRBJ2-7|TRBV11-2
CASSLALTGSEQYF
TGTGCCAGCAGCTTAGCGCTAACAGGAAGCGAGCAGTACTTC
>.|.|15|TRBJ2-1|TRBV7-9
CASSLLRGPYNEQFF
TGTGCCAGCAGCTTACTGCGGGGGCCATACAATGAGCAGTTCTTC
>.|once|12|TRBJ1-4|TRBV28
CASRDLGEKLFF
TGTGCCAGCAGGGACCTCGGGGAAAAACTGTTTTTT
>TRBD1|.|14|TRBJ2-7|TRBV19
CASSIMGQSYEQYF
TGTGCCAGTAGTATAATGGGACAGAGCTACGAGCAGTACTTC
>.|.|18|TRBJ2-1|TRBV7-9
CASSFYRGTGSSYNEQFF
TGTGCCAGCAGCTTCTATAGGGGGACGGGTAGCTCCTACAATGAGCAGTTCTTC
>.|once|12|TRBJ1-6|TRBV19
CASSIGNSPLHF
TGTGCCAGTAGTATAGGAAATTCACCCCTCCACTTT
>TRBD1|.|16|TRBJ1-2|TRBV10-2
CASSPHTGVIDYGYTF
TGCGCCAGCAGCCCCCACACAGGGGTAATCGACTATGGCTACACCTTC
>TRBD1|.|16|TRBJ1-2|TRBV27
CASSLRRQGGNYGYTF
TGTGCCAGCAGTTTACGCCGACAGGGGGGTAACTATGGCTACACCTTC